A selection of T cell receptor beta chains follows, all from one sample in a study of OX40 agonist ivuxolimab in advanced cancers. TCRdb's copy holds only in-frame clones and misses some; the assay was immunoSEQ multiplex PCR. The sample lists tens of thousands of clones, 82% occurring once. Specimen: CD4+ or CD8+ T cells sorted from blood, collected in a trial of the OX40 agonist ivuxolimab. These receptors all come from an adult with an advanced solid tumor such as melanoma, head and neck, liver or kidney cancer. Each CDR3 is given with its conserved first and last residue. D genes are given only for firm matches. Clone size is not always given. Where it is, it says once, few, many or a class for expanded clones.

j_gene | abundance | v_gene | d_gene | CDR3aa | CDR3nt
TRBJ2-1 | - | TRBV19 | - | CASRPGTRGQQFF | TGTGCCAGTAGACCCGGGACCCGTGGACAGCAGTTCTTC
TRBJ1-4 | - | TRBV30 | - | CAWSRGLGDEKLFF | TGTGCCTGGAGTCGTGGGCTAGGGGATGAAAAACTGTTTTTT
TRBJ1-1 | - | TRBV11-3 | - | CASSLDHEGLAFF | TGTGCCAGCAGCTTAGATCATGAGGGATTAGCTTTCTTT
TRBJ2-1 | - | TRBV19 | - | CASSSQGSIATGQFF | TGTGCCAGTAGTTCACAGGGATCCATCGCTACTGGGCAGTTCTTC
TRBJ1-1 | - | TRBV7-9 | TRBD1 | CASSGRTGGPDTEAFF | TGTGCCAGCAGCGGACGGACAGGGGGCCCGGACACTGAAGCTTTCTTT
TRBJ1-6 | - | TRBV6-6 | - | CASSRTNSPLHF | TGTGCCAGCAGCCGCACGAATTCACCCCTCCACTTT
TRBJ2-3 | - | TRBV2 | - | CASSEMGTDTQYF | TGTGCCAGCAGTGAAATGGGGACAGATACGCAGTATTTT
TRBJ1-1 | - | TRBV5-1 | - | CASSRGTVNTEAFF | TGCGCCAGCAGCAGAGGGACGGTGAACACTGAAGCTTTCTTT
TRBJ1-1 | - | TRBV19 | - | CATRRGDTEAFF | TGTGCCACTCGCCGGGGGGACACTGAAGCTTTCTTT
TRBJ2-7 | - | TRBV2 | - | CASSERLYEQYF | TGTGCCAGCAGTGAACGGCTCTACGAGCAGTACTTC
TRBJ2-1 | - | TRBV18 | TRBD2 | CASSPQAGEHEQFF | TGTGCCAGCTCACCACAAGCGGGGGAGCATGAGCAGTTCTTC
TRBJ2-3 | - | TRBV6-1 | - | CASTKMGDSTDTQYF | TGTGCCAGCACCAAGATGGGGGATAGCACAGATACGCAGTATTTT
TRBJ2-1 | once | TRBV4-1 | - | CASSQDLNWDEQFF | TGCGCCAGCAGCCAAGATCTAAACTGGGATGAGCAGTTCTTC
TRBJ2-7 | - | TRBV6-5 | - | CASSSIGLTAYEQYF | TGTGCCAGCAGTTCGATCGGACTTACCGCCTACGAGCAGTACTTC
TRBJ1-3 | few | TRBV7-8 | - | CASSLSRTVSGNTIYF | TGTGCCAGCAGCTTATCAAGGACAGTCTCTGGAAACACCATATATTTT
TRBJ2-5 | - | TRBV19 | TRBD1 | CASSPDPGQGTKETQYF | TGTGCCAGTAGCCCTGATCCGGGACAGGGGACAAAAGAGACCCAGTACTTC